These T cell receptor beta chains were read from a single sample in a study of Graves' ophthalmopathy and Graves' hyperthyroidism. TCRdb re-derived calls from the multiplex PCR reads in MiXCR, one entry per CDR3 protein. Altogether roughly 600,000 distinct CDR3 sequences are present, 35% to 40% being singletons, with the ten largest covering around 4%. Sequencing was performed on peripheral blood or thyroid tissue (not recorded which). These receptor sequences come from an adult man with Graves' hyperthyroidism. CDR3s include the opening cysteine and the closing phenylalanine or tryptophan. The D gene is left open where the match is weak. Clone size is given for some rows only: seen once, a few or many times, or a class if the clone is expanded.

TRBJ2-7	TRBV27	few	NA	CASSFAGREQYF	TGTGCCAGCAGTTTCGCAGGGCGCGAGCAGTACTTC
TRBJ2-2	TRBV5-1	NA	NA	CASSFKIPGELFF	TGCGCCAGCAGCTTCAAGATTCCCGGGGAGCTGTTTTTT
TRBJ1-3	TRBV5-5	NA	NA	CASSLGADYTIYF	TGTGCCAGCAGCTTGGGCGCAGACTACACCATATATTTT
TRBJ2-5	TRBV13	many	TRBD1	CASSSRTGTGGETQYF	TGTGCCAGCAGCTCGCGGACCGGGACAGGGGGCGAGACCCAGTACTTC
TRBJ2-7	TRBV5-1	many	TRBD2	CASSPLAGDSYEQYF	TGCGCCAGCAGCCCCTTAGCGGGGGACTCCTACGAGCAGTACTTC
TRBJ2-7	TRBV9	few	NA	CASSDPRGVGQYEQYF	TGTGCCAGCAGCGACCCCCGGGGGGTCGGACAGTACGAGCAGTACTTC
TRBJ1-5	TRBV2	NA	NA	CASSASGQPQHF	TGTGCCAGCAGTGCCAGTGGTCAGCCCCAGCATTTT
TRBJ2-7	TRBV29-1	NA	NA	CSVGGLYEQYF	TGCAGCGTTGGGGGGCTTTACGAGCAGTACTTC
TRBJ2-1	TRBV7-9	few	TRBD2	CASSLPSGEQFF	TGTGCCAGCAGCTTACCTAGCGGGGAGCAGTTCTTC
TRBJ2-1	TRBV7-9	NA	TRBD2	CASSQDGSWTSGVPSYNEQFF	TGTGCCAGCAGCCAAGATGGTTCGTGGACTAGCGGGGTTCCCTCCTACAATGAGCAGTTCTTC
TRBJ1-4	TRBV5-4	few	NA	CASSSKQSGSTNEKLFF	TGTGCCAGCAGCTCCAAACAATCAGGGTCCACTAATGAAAAACTGTTTTTT
TRBJ1-1	TRBV2	many	NA	CASKRSTEAFF	TGTGCCAGCAAGAGAAGCACTGAAGCTTTCTTT
TRBJ2-2	TRBV7-3	NA	NA	CASSYRAGHEQFF	TGTGCCAGCAGCTATCGGGCAGGTCATGAGCAGTTTTTT
TRBJ2-7	TRBV28	few	TRBD1	CASRSLTGTGSYEQYF	TGTGCCAGCAGATCCTTAACCGGGACAGGTTCCTACGAGCAGTACTTC
TRBJ2-7	TRBV28	many	NA	CASSFGQGNEQYF	TGTGCCAGCAGTTTCGGGCAGGGCAACGAGCAGTACTTC
TRBJ1-1	TRBV29-1	NA	TRBD1	CSALRDRGINTEAFF	TGCAGCGCCCTCCGGGACAGGGGAATCAACACTGAAGCTTTCTTT
TRBJ2-2	TRBV12-3/TRBV12-4	many	TRBD2	CASRPSRDGGTGELFF	TGTGCCAGCAGACCAAGCCGGGACGGGGGGACCGGGGAGCTGTTTTTT
TRBJ2-2	TRBV12-3/TRBV12-4	many	NA	CASSFSGELFF	TGTGCCAGCAGCTTTTCCGGGGAGCTGTTTTTT
TRBJ2-7	TRBV20-1	NA	NA	CSARGSEQYF	TGCAGTGCTAGGGGGTCAGAGCAGTACTTC
TRBJ2-7	TRBV2	NA	TRBD1	CASKLRTGGTYEQYF	TGTGCCAGCAAACTAAGGACAGGGGGAACCTACGAGCAGTACTTC
TRBJ1-2	TRBV15	NA	NA	CATSSLGTPNLYGYTF	TGTGCCACCAGCAGTTTAGGGACACCGAACCTCTATGGCTACACCTTC
TRBJ1-5	TRBV19	many	TRBD1	CASSRAGGAGQPQHF	TGTGCCAGTAGTAGAGCAGGGGGCGCGGGACAGCCCCAGCATTTT
TRBJ1-4	TRBV6-5	many	NA	CASSYSWQDATNEKLFF	TGTGCCAGCAGTTACTCGTGGCAGGATGCAACTAATGAAAAACTGTTTTTT
TRBJ2-1	TRBV5-1	NA	TRBD2	CASSFRTSGYNEQFF	TGCGCCAGCAGCTTCCGAACTAGCGGTTACAATGAGCAGTTCTTC
TRBJ2-2	TRBV12-3/TRBV12-4	many	NA	CASRDLGTGELFF	TGTGCCAGCAGGGACCTGGGCACCGGGGAGCTGTTTTTT
TRBJ1-3	TRBV12-3/TRBV12-4	many	NA	CASSVTRAGNTIYF	TGTGCCAGCAGTGTGACCCGGGCGGGAAACACCATATATTTT
TRBJ1-2	TRBV29-1	NA	NA	CSSDGQQSIYGYTF	TGCAGCAGTGATGGACAGCAAAGTATTTATGGCTACACCTTC
TRBJ1-1	TRBV2	many	NA	CASSAGRVNTEAFF	TGTGCCAGCAGTGCGGGACGGGTGAACACTGAAGCTTTCTTT
TRBJ2-3	TRBV20-1	once	TRBD1	CSARPTGGWDTQYF	TGCAGTGCTAGACCGACAGGGGGCTGGGATACGCAGTATTTT
TRBJ2-5	TRBV29-1	NA	NA	CSLWIQETQYF	TGCAGCTTATGGATTCAAGAGACCCAGTACTTC
TRBJ1-4	TRBV7-8	many	NA	CASSLAGGRLANEKLFF	TGTGCCAGCAGCTTAGCGGGGGGGAGATTGGCTAATGAAAAACTGTTTTTT
TRBJ1-2	TRBV12-3/TRBV12-4	NA	NA	CASSLGLAGYGYTF	TGTGCCAGCAGTTTAGGGCTAGCGGGCTATGGCTACACCTTC
TRBJ2-7	TRBV29-1	NA	TRBD1	CSVGWGQGGYEQYF	TGCAGCGTTGGCTGGGGACAGGGGGGGTACGAGCAGTACTTC
TRBJ2-2	TRBV24-1	many	TRBD1	CATSDFRTGGYTGELFF	TGTGCCACCAGTGATTTTCGGACAGGGGGCTACACCGGGGAGCTGTTTTTT
TRBJ2-3	TRBV24-1	NA	TRBD1	CATSDAGQELTDTQYF	TGTGCCACCAGTGATGCGGGACAGGAGCTCACAGATACGCAGTATTTT
TRBJ1-1	TRBV7-9	NA	NA	CASSSQTPKTVMNTEAFF	TGTGCCAGCAGCTCCCAAACTCCCAAGACAGTTATGAACACTGAAGCTTTCTTT
TRBJ1-5	TRBV2	many	NA	CASSYDRINQPQHF	TGTGCCAGCAGTTACGACAGGATCAATCAGCCCCAGCATTTT
TRBJ2-5	TRBV5-1	once	TRBD1	CASSLQGAAETQYF	TGCGCCAGCAGCTTACAGGGGGCTGCGGAGACCCAGTACTTC
TRBJ1-1	TRBV5-8	NA	NA	CAGSLDLNTEAFF	TGTGCCGGCAGCTTGGACTTGAACACTGAAGCTTTCTTT
TRBJ2-5	TRBV29-1	NA	NA	CSRQQETQYF	TGCAGCAGACAACAAGAGACCCAGTACTTC
TRBJ2-3	TRBV10-2	NA	NA	CATAAGLLDTQYF	TGCGCCACCGCGGCTGGGTTGCTAGATACGCAGTATTTT
TRBJ1-1	TRBV7-2	NA	NA	CASSEEGDYTEAFF	TGTGCCAGCAGTGAAGAGGGGGACTACACTGAAGCTTTCTTT
TRBJ1-2	TRBV7-3	NA	NA	CASSYKTGSDGYTF	TGTGCCAGCAGCTACAAGACAGGTTCGGATGGCTACACCTTC
TRBJ1-1	TRBV7-6	many	NA	CASSLAGARDYTEAFF	TGTGCCAGCAGCTTAGCTGGAGCCAGGGACTACACTGAAGCTTTCTTT
TRBJ2-5	TRBV5-8	many	NA	CASSLGVQETQYF	TGTGCCAGCAGCTTAGGCGTACAAGAGACCCAGTACTTC
TRBJ1-5	TRBV24-1	few	NA	CATRSGLTDYSNQPQHF	TGTGCCACCAGGTCGGGGTTGACGGACTATAGCAATCAGCCCCAGCATTTT
TRBJ2-2	TRBV19	once	NA	CAWKRVRANTGELFF	TGTGCCTGGAAGAGGGTCAGAGCGAACACCGGGGAGCTGTTTTTT
TRBJ1-6	TRBV7-9	NA	TRBD1	CASSRSGQVHSPLHF	TGTGCCAGCAGCCGCTCCGGACAGGTCCATTCACCCCTCCACTTT
TRBJ2-2	TRBV5-1	NA	NA	CASADRISNTGELFF	TGCGCCAGCGCCGACAGGATATCTAACACCGGGGAGCTGTTTTTT
TRBJ2-7	TRBV2	NA	NA	CAYQGREGGYEQYF	TGTGCCTACCAGGGGAGGGAGGGAGGCTACGAGCAGTACTTC
TRBJ1-4	TRBV4-1	few	TRBD1	CASSPNDREVGEKLFF	TGCGCCAGCAGCCCAAACGACAGGGAGGTCGGTGAAAAACTGTTTTTT
TRBJ1-6	TRBV30	NA	NA	CAWRGIGNSPLHF	TGTGCCTGGAGGGGCATTGGGAATTCACCCCTCCACTTT
TRBJ1-2	TRBV19	many	NA	CASSIIRGAGDYGYTF	TGTGCCAGTAGTATAATCAGAGGGGCCGGAGACTATGGCTACACCTTC
TRBJ1-5	TRBV6-1	NA	NA	CVSSFSVNQPQHF	TGTGTCAGCAGTTTTTCCGTTAATCAGCCCCAGCATTTT